This entry lists 5 T cell receptor beta chains sequenced from one sample in a study of cytomegalovirus exposure and HLA in healthy donors. The PCR contained 60 Vbeta and 13 Jbeta primers. Sequencing was performed with immunoSEQ multiplex PCR; in TCRdb, only in-frame clones are kept and a portion is missing. In all, the sample yields 70,000 or so clones. The sequenced sample was PBMCs. The receptors derive from a female donor in good health and CMV-seropositive.

The J gene is TRBJ2-7, the V gene TRBV12-2; the D call in the table, TRBD2, was not verified against the DNA. TRBV12-2 is given as a pseudogene. The CDR3 consists of 16 residues. Written as DNA, the CDR3 is TGTGCAAGTCGCGTTACTAGGACTACCCGTTCCTACGAGCAGTACTTC. Protein: CASRVTRTTRSYEQYF.

V gene TRBV30 combines with J gene TRBJ1-4; 8 nucleotides align to TRBD1. This CDR3 is 16 amino acids long. Germline trimming cut 0 bases from V and 6 bases from J; bases unmatched to any gene: 9. Germline V gene sequence: CDR1 GTSNPN, CDR2 SVGIG (reference sequence). This CDR3 is CAWSVGSGGADEKLFF. The CDR3 DNA reads as TGTGCCTGGAGTGTAGGATCAGGGGGCGCGGATGAAAAACTGTTTTTT.

V usage is TRBV27 and J usage is TRBJ2-7, with no clear D. CDR1 and CDR2 (germline): MNHEY, SMNVEV (reference sequence). CDR3 length: 13 amino acids. Between the trimmed V and J ends, which lost 5 bases and 2 bases, there was a span of 10 bases. The CDR3: CASSRLLAYEQYF. The CDR3 DNA reads TGTGCCAGCAGTCGCCTTCTAGCCTACGAGCAGTACTTC.

CDR3 in DNA: TGTGCCAGCTCACCGGGGCTGAGTCAGCCCCAGCATTTT. It is translated as CASSPGLSQPQHF. V gene TRBV18 combines with J gene TRBJ1-5; perhaps TRBD1 as D (5 bases). This CDR3 is 13 amino acids long. Germline assignment: CDR1 KGHSH and CDR2 LQKENI. Trimming stripped 3 bases from V and 6 bases from J, with 9 bases between.

V gene TRBV15 combines with J gene TRBJ2-1; 7 nucleotides align to TRBD1. CDR1 is LNHNV, CDR2 YYDKDF, per germline (reference sequence). The CDR3 spans 15 residues. V lost 0 bases to trimming and J lost 5 bases; unmatched junction nucleotides: 4. The CDR3 DNA follows: TGTGCCACCAGCAGAGAAGGGACAGCTAACAATGAGCAGTTCTTC. Translated, it gives CATSREGTANNEQFF. Combining the CDR3 with reference TRBV15 and TRBJ2-1 gives the whole variable domain DAMVIQNPRYQVTQFGKPVTLSCSQTLNHNVMYWYQQKSSQAPKLLFHYYDKDFNNEADTPDNFQSRRPNTSFCFLDIRSPGLGDTAMYLCATSREGTANNEQFFGPGTRLTVL.